A single sample is the source of the 31 T cell receptor beta chains below, sequenced in a study of T cells in Graves' hyperthyroidism and ophthalmopathy. Template material for amplifying TCR beta CDR3 regions consisted of RNA transcripts. A first-round RT-PCR of the TCR CDR3 used the HTBI primer set. Each CDR3 protein gets one entry after TCRdb re-called the multiplex PCR reads with MiXCR. The sample has under 200,000 distinct CDR3 sequences; less than 10% are singletons. The sample consisted of blood. Receptors were obtained from a woman aged 18-35 years with Graves' hyperthyroidism that later progressed to Graves' ophthalmopathy.

This clonotype was seen many times. The chain recombines TRBV28 with TRBJ2-1, with TRBD1 identical over 10 bases. CDR3 length: 15 amino acids. Germline V CDR1 and CDR2: MDHEN, SYDVKM. Losses at the gene ends were 5 bases for V and 1 base for J; bases not matched to a gene: 2. The CDR3 DNA follows: TGTGCCAGCAGTCGGACAGGGGGGTCCTACAATGAGCAGTTCTTC. As protein: CASSRTGGSYNEQFF.

This clonotype was recorded a few times. One junction end does not reproduce the germline sequence, and a read error may be involved. The chain couples TRBV6-2 or TRBV6-3 to TRBJ1-2; D remains unclear. Germline assignment: CDR1 MNHEY and CDR2 SVGEGT. This CDR3 is built from 13 residues. The CDR3 reads CGSSLLRWAGYTF. In DNA, the CDR3 is TGTGGCAGCAGCCTACTTCGGTGGGCTGGCTACACCTTC.

This clonotype was recorded a few times. This rearrangement joins TRBV10-1 to TRBJ2-3, with D tentatively TRBD2 (7 bases). Germline CDR1 and CDR2: WNHNN and SYGVQD (reference sequence). V lost 3 bases to trimming and J lost 6 bases, with 13 bases between them. The CDR3 has 14 residues. The CDR3 bases are TGCGCCAGCAGTGACTCGGGGGGCCGGGATACGCAGTATTTT. Its translation: CASSDSGGRDTQYF.

This clonotype was seen ten or more times. The chain couples TRBV6-7 to TRBJ2-2, with D maybe TRBD2 (6 bases). TRBV6-7 is an ORF for which the function is uncertain. This CDR3 has 16 amino acids. V was clipped by 2 bases and J by 3 bases, with 13 bases between them. The CDR3 loop is CASSYATSYHTGELFF. The DNA of the CDR3 is TGTGCCAGCAGTTACGCAACTAGCTACCACACCGGGGAGCTGTTTTTT.

This chain joins TRBV6-1 and TRBJ2-1; TRBD2 agrees at 10 bases. Trimming removed 7 bases from V and 10 bases from J; junction bases left unmatched: 13. This CDR3 region has 15 residues. Per the germline V gene, CDR1 is MNHNS and CDR2 is SASEGT. CDR3 in DNA: TGTGCCAGCACTGAGAGACTAGCGGGTGCGGCCGAGCAGTTCTTC. It specifies CASTERLAGAAEQFF.

There are many counts of this clonotype. This sequence joins TRBV10-2 and TRBJ1-1, with D perhaps TRBD1 (6 bases). Per germline, CDR1 WSHSY and CDR2 SAAADI. The V and J ends lost 6 bases and 2 bases respectively, with 7 bases between them. CDR3 length: 12 residues. The CDR3: CASRTGNTEAFF. In nucleotides, the CDR3 is TGCGCCAGCAGGACAGGTAACACTGAAGCTTTCTTT.

This clonotype was detected ten times or more. This chain links TRBV24-1 with TRBJ1-1, with TRBD1 as a possible D gene (5 bases). CDR3 length equals 11 residues. V lost 9 bases and J 4 bases, leaving 8 bases between the germline ends. Germline CDR1 and CDR2: KGHDR and SFDVKD. Written as DNA, the CDR3 is TGTGCCACCCAGGGAGCCACTGAAGCTTTCTTT. It translates to CATQGATEAFF.

The gene calls are TRBV27 and TRBJ1-2, with D hard to call. This CDR3 region has 12 residues. Germline loops: CDR1 MNHEY, CDR2 SMNVEV (reference sequence). V lost 6 bases to trimming and J lost 8 bases, with 13 bases between them. This CDR3 reads CASRGLRWGYTF. CDR3 DNA: TGTGCCAGCAGGGGTCTCCGATGGGGCTACACCTTC.

This clonotype showed up many times. The rearrangement uses TRBV20-1 and TRBJ2-5, with D perhaps matching TRBD1 (5 bases). The CDR3 is 14 residues long. V lost 0 bases, J lost 1 base, and 9 bases lay in between. Germline V CDR1 and CDR2: DFQATT, SNEGSKA (reference sequence). The CDR3 loop reads CSAREARAQETQYF. CDR3 DNA sequence: TGCAGTGCTAGAGAGGCCAGGGCCCAAGAGACCCAGTACTTC.

This clonotype was counted ten times or more. J is TRBJ2-1 and V is TRBV7-9; TRBD1 agrees at 8 bases. This CDR3 region has 12 residues. With 5 bases clipped from V and 12 bases from J, the junction kept 6 bases outside the gene matches. Germline CDR1 reads SEHNR; CDR2 reads FQNEAQ (reference sequence). The CDR3 protein is CASSTRTGTQFF. In DNA form, the CDR3 reads TGTGCCAGCAGCACGCGGACAGGGACGCAGTTCTTC.

This clonotype was recorded many times. This rearrangement joins TRBV5-5 to TRBJ1-3; D is perhaps TRBD1 (5 bases). CDR3 length: 18 amino acids. The germline gives CDR1 SGHKS, CDR2 YYEKEE (reference sequence). The V end was cut by 2 bases, the J end by 1 base, with 19 bases between. CDR3 residues: CASSLGPGIAHSGNTIYF. In DNA, the CDR3 is TGTGCCAGCAGCTTAGGTCCAGGGATTGCTCATTCTGGAAACACCATATATTTT. The variable domain in full, completed from reference TRBV5-5 and TRBJ1-3, reads DAGVTQSPTHLIKTRGQQVTLRCSPISGHKSVSWYQQVLGQGPQFIFQYYEKEERGRGNFPDRFSARQFPNYSSELNVNALLLGDSALYLCASSLGPGIAHSGNTIYFGEGSWLTVV.

This clonotype was detected ten times or more. The chain joins TRBV7-6 to TRBJ2-1; D is uncertain. The CDR3 consists of 12 residues. Trimming removed 5 bases from V and 6 bases from J, with 8 bases in between. Germline V gene sequence: CDR1 SGHVS, CDR2 FNYEAQ. CDR3 protein: CASSPKINEQFF. In DNA form, the CDR3 reads TGTGCCAGCAGCCCTAAGATCAATGAGCAGTTCTTC.

This clonotype was seen many times. The rearrangement links TRBV19 to TRBJ1-1, with D unresolved. Trimming took off 3 bases at V and 6 bases at J, with 8 bases between the two ends. Germline V lookup: CDR1 LNHDA, CDR2 SQIVND (reference sequence). This CDR3 is built from 12 residues. This CDR3 is CASSIGGAEAFF. The CDR3 DNA reads as TGTGCCAGTAGTATCGGCGGTGCTGAAGCTTTCTTT.

This clonotype showed up just a few times. Given the absence of the conserved phenylalanine or tryptophan at the CDR3 end, a read error is likely. The chain carries TRBV6-1 and TRBJ2-5, with D uncertain. Germline CDR1 is MNHNS and CDR2 is SASEGT. CDR3 length: 13 amino acids. The DNA of the CDR3 is TGTGCCAGCAGAGAAGGAGCCCGGGAGACCCAGTACGTC. It is translated as CASREGARETQYV.

This clonotype was counted at least ten times. The chain is built from TRBV30 and TRBJ1-6; D is uncertain. CDR1 GTSNPN and CDR2 SVGIG come from the germline V gene (reference sequence). Between the trimmed V and J ends, which lost 2 bases and 11 bases, there was a span of 10 bases. The CDR3 contains 12 residues. The CDR3 region is CAWSTPLPPLHF. The DNA for the CDR3 is TGTGCCTGGAGTACACCCCTTCCACCCCTCCACTTT.

This clonotype was counted many times. V and J are TRBV5-1 and TRBJ1-1, with no clear D. The CDR3 loop spans 15 amino acids. CDR1 SGHRS and CDR2 YFSETQ come from the germline V gene. V was trimmed by 0 bases and J by 1 base, leaving 10 bases between them. The chain's CDR3 is CASSLEPPANTEAFF. DNA of the CDR3: TGCGCCAGCAGCTTGGAGCCCCCAGCGAACACTGAAGCTTTCTTT.

V gene TRBV3-1 combines with J gene TRBJ1-6; no reliable D call. CDR1 is LGHDT, CDR2 YNNKEL, per germline (reference sequence). The CDR3 is 14 residues long. V lost 4 bases and J 10 bases, leaving 14 bases between the germline ends. The CDR3 region has the DNA TGTGCCAGCAGCCCCATAGCGTTCAGGTCACCCCTCCACTTT. Amino acids: CASSPIAFRSPLHF.

This clonotype was seen at least ten times. This chain links TRBV7-9 with TRBJ2-5; the match to TRBD2 covers 12 bases. V shed 5 bases and J 1 base; nucleotides not matched to a gene: 11. Looked up from germline, CDR1 is SEHNR and CDR2 is FQNEAQ (reference sequence). The CDR3 sequence is 18 residues long. In DNA form, the CDR3 reads TGTGCCAGCAGCCCCAGACTAGCGGGGGAGAACCTCCAAGAGACCCAGTACTTC. This encodes CASSPRLAGENLQETQYF. The full variable domain, its missing parts supplied by reference TRBV7-9 and TRBJ2-5, is DTGVSQNPRHKITKRGQNVTFRCDPISEHNRLYWYRQTLGQGPEFLTYFQNEAQLEKSRLLSDRFSAERPKGSFSTLEIQRTEQGDSAMYLCASSPRLAGENLQETQYFGPGTRLLVL.

Many counts were recorded for this clonotype. The chain links TRBV19 to TRBJ1-5; 8 nucleotides line up with TRBD1. V gave up 6 bases and J gave up 3 bases; unmatched junction bases: 10. The CDR3 totals 16 residues. Per germline, CDR1 LNHDA and CDR2 SQIVND (reference sequence). The CDR3 DNA reads as TGTGCCAGTAGGAACACCGGGACAGGTAACAATCAGCCCCAGCATTTT. Translation: CASRNTGTGNNQPQHF.

This clonotype was found many times. The J gene is TRBJ2-1, the V gene TRBV24-1; a weak D match, TRBD1 (5 bases). The germline V and J ends were trimmed by 7 bases and 4 bases, with 10 bases remaining between them. The CDR3 has 13 residues. The germline CDR1 and CDR2 sequences are KGHDR and SFDVKD. CDR3 bases: TGTGCCACCAGAAAGGACAAATACAATGAGCAGTTCTTC. Its protein is CATRKDKYNEQFF.

This clonotype was picked up many times. V gene TRBV28 combines with J gene TRBJ2-1; 10 bases agree with TRBD2. Germline CDR1 is MDHEN and CDR2 is SYDVKM. The CDR3 covers 19 residues. V was pared by 3 bases and J by 1 base, with 12 bases of the junction left unmatched. CDR3 in amino acids: CASSFPMTSGYRSYNEQFF. The CDR3 DNA reads as TGTGCCAGCAGTTTTCCCATGACTAGCGGGTACCGATCCTACAATGAGCAGTTCTTC.

This clonotype appeared many times. The chain is built from TRBV9 and TRBJ2-3; a weak D match, TRBD2 (5 bases). There are 15 residues in the CDR3. The V gene's germline CDR1 is SGDLS and CDR2 YYNGEE. Trimming stripped 4 bases from V and 2 bases from J, with 14 bases between. This chain's CDR3 is CASSPSDSHTDTQYF. DNA of the CDR3: TGTGCCAGCAGCCCATCGGACTCACACACAGATACGCAGTATTTT.

This clonotype was picked up a small number of times. This chain links TRBV7-9 with TRBJ2-2, with D unresolved. The CDR3 length is 12 residues. CDR1 SEHNR and CDR2 FQNEAQ come from the germline V gene (reference sequence). The V and J ends lost 5 bases and 6 bases respectively, with 7 bases between them. Here the CDR3 reads CASSLPSGELFF. In DNA form, the CDR3 reads TGTGCCAGCAGCCTTCCCTCCGGGGAGCTGTTTTTT.

CDR3 DNA sequence: TGCGCCAGCAGTGAGTCGGGGCAGCTTGAAGCTTTCTTT. This encodes CASSESGQLEAFF. This chain connects TRBV10-2 to TRBJ1-1, with a tentative D call TRBD1 (5 bases). The CDR3 is 13 amino acids. Trimming pared 0 bases from V and 7 bases from J, leaving 9 bases between. The germline CDR1 and CDR2 sequences are WSHSY and SAAADI.

This chain joins TRBV20-1 and TRBJ2-7; D not resolved. The CDR3 has 15 residues. Germline V gene sequence: CDR1 DFQATT, CDR2 SNEGSKA (reference sequence). V lost 4 bases, J lost 3 bases, and 19 bases lay in between. CDR3 loop: CSANEAPALNYEQYF. CDR3 nucleotides: TGCAGTGCTAACGAAGCCCCGGCCTTGAACTACGAGCAGTACTTC.

The sample holds many counts of this clonotype. The V call is TRBV6-5, the J call TRBJ2-1, with a weak D call TRBD2 (6 bases). The V gene's germline CDR1 is MNHEY and CDR2 SVGAGI. This CDR3 has 18 amino acids. V lost 2 bases and J lost 4, with 21 bases in between. CDR3 DNA: TGTGCCAGCAGTTACGGCGATAGCGGCAACGGGGATTACAATGAGCAGTTCTTC. Its protein product is CASSYGDSGNGDYNEQFF.

This chain links TRBV9 with TRBJ1-5; D not resolved. CDR3 size: 14 residues. Per germline, CDR1 SGDLS and CDR2 YYNGEE. V dropped 0 bases and J dropped 4 bases, with 8 bases sitting between them. The DNA of the CDR3 is TGTGCCAGCAGCGTAGTTGGGGAAAATCAGCCCCAGCATTTT. Its translation is CASSVVGENQPQHF. Full variable domain (remainder filled in from reference TRBV9 and TRBJ1-5): DSGVTQTPKHLITATGQRVTLRCSPRSGDLSVYWYQQSLDQGLQFLIQYYNGEERAKGNILERFSAQQFPDLHSELNLSSLELGDSALYFCASSVVGENQPQHFGDGTRLSIL.

In its sample, this clonotype ranks as large. The V call is TRBV12-3 or TRBV12-4, the J call TRBJ1-3; D gene unclear. V was clipped by 5 bases and J by 4 bases, with 3 bases between them. There are 11 residues in the CDR3. As DNA, the CDR3 is TGTGCCAGCAGTCGGGGAAACACCATATATTTT. Translating gives CASSRGNTIYF.

This clonotype was seen at least ten times. V is TRBV4-1 and J is TRBJ2-3; the D is unclear. The CDR3 extends over 13 amino acids. Germline loops: CDR1 MGHRA, CDR2 YSYEKL. V lost 1 base, J lost 5 bases, and 7 bases lay in between. The CDR3 is CASSQGVGDTQYF. The CDR3 nucleotides are TGCGCCAGCAGCCAAGGAGTGGGAGATACGCAGTATTTT.

This clonotype showed up many times. This rearrangement joins TRBV2 to TRBJ2-7; possibly TRBD2 for D (6 bases). The V gene's germline CDR1 is SNHLY and CDR2 FYNNEI. CDR3 size: 12 residues. Trimming left V 3 bases short and J 7 bases short, with 10 bases between. As DNA, the CDR3 is TGTGCCAGCAGTGAGACTAGTTGGGAGCAGTACTTC. Translated: CASSETSWEQYF. Variable domain in full (rest from reference TRBV2 and TRBJ2-7): EPEVTQTPSHQVTQMGQEVILRCVPISNHLYFYWYRQILGQKVEFLVSFYNNEISEKSEIFDDQFSVERPDGSNFTLKIRSTKLEDSAMYFCASSETSWEQYFGPGTRLTVT.

This clonotype appeared a few times. This may arise from a read error, as a much more abundant clone is one base away. This chain connects TRBV7-9 to TRBJ2-7; TRBD1 is a possible D gene (6 bases). The germline gives CDR1 SEHNR, CDR2 FQNEAQ (reference sequence). The CDR3 is made up of 16 amino acids. The V end lost 8 bases, the J end lost 3 bases, and 23 bases lay between the germline ends. The CDR3 loop is CASGPMAGQHFYEQYF. The CDR3 DNA reads TGTGCCAGCGGCCCTATGGCTGGACAGCATTTCTACGAGCAGTACTTC.